The next 13 T cell receptor beta chains were all read from a single sample in a study of T cells after yellow fever vaccination. TCRdb passed the 5' RACE reads through MiXCR, listing each CDR3 protein once. The profile shows 170,000 or so distinct CDR3 sequences, roughly a tenth of them singletons. Sample: CD8+ T cells sorted from PBMCs, taken 45 days after the yellow fever booster vaccination. The receptors were gathered from a man aged 18 to 30 who received the YFV17D yellow fever vaccine.

This chain connects TRBV23-1 to TRBJ2-7, with D possibly TRBD2 on 6 matching bases. TRBV23-1 is an open reading frame, and its role is uncertain. V shed 2 bases and J shed 0 bases, with 11 bases lying between them. The CDR3 consists of 15 residues. The CDR3: CASSQVDGGSYEQYV. CDR3 DNA: TGCGCCAGCAGTCAAGTAGACGGGGGCTCCTACGAGCAGTACGTC.

The chain joins TRBV5-5 to TRBJ2-5; 10 positions agree with TRBD2. The CDR3 loop spans 14 amino acids. Germline CDR1 SGHKS, CDR2 YYEKEE (reference sequence). Losses at the gene ends were 6 bases for V and 5 bases for J; bases not matched to a gene: 7. The CDR3 protein is CASTSGGLWETQYF. In DNA form, the CDR3 reads TGTGCCAGCACTAGCGGGGGCCTCTGGGAGACCCAGTACTTC.

The V gene is TRBV20-1, the J gene TRBJ2-1; D remains ambiguous. The germline CDR1 and CDR2 sequences are DFQATT and SNEGSKA (reference sequence). Deletions cut 0 bases from V and 0 bases from J, with 12 bases between. The CDR3 has 16 amino acids. This CDR3 reads CSARDSAESSYNEQFF. The CDR3 DNA sequence: TGCAGTGCTAGAGATTCGGCGGAGAGCTCCTACAATGAGCAGTTCTTC.

In its sample, this clonotype was seen many times. J is TRBJ2-2 and V is TRBV10-2, with 9 bases aligning to TRBD2. CDR3 length equals 16 residues. CDR1 and CDR2 (germline): WSHSY, SAAADI. V lost 4 bases to trimming and J lost 1 base; unmatched junction nucleotides: 4. The CDR3 sequence: CASSGRTSENTGELFF. CDR3 DNA: TGCGCCAGCAGTGGACGGACTAGCGAGAACACCGGGGAGCTGTTTTTT.

The J gene is TRBJ2-7, the V gene TRBV5-6, with D tentatively TRBD1 (6 bases). The CDR3 totals 11 residues. Germline V gene lookup returns CDR1 SGHDT and CDR2 YYEEEE. Trimming removed 7 bases at V and 5 bases at J, with 10 bases between. DNA of the CDR3: TGTGCCAGCTCGCAGGGGAACGAGCAGTACGTC. It specifies CASSQGNEQYV.

This CDR3 reads CASTPGPLNTEAFF. The DNA for the CDR3 is TGTGCCAGCACTCCGGGACCCCTGAACACTGAAGCTTTCTTT. The chain has TRBV27 and TRBJ1-1; weak D call: TRBD1 (5 bases). V lost 7 bases, J lost 0 bases, and 12 bases lay in between. This CDR3 region has 14 residues. The germline V gene has CDR1 MNHEY and CDR2 SMNVEV (reference sequence).

This clonotype turned up a few times. This chain connects TRBV4-1 to TRBJ1-1; a possible D gene is TRBD1 (5 bases). CDR3 length equals 16 residues. Trimming removed 1 base from V and 4 bases from J, with 16 bases in between. From germline, CDR1 is MGHRA and CDR2 YSYEKL. The CDR3: CASSQVGDQLGTEAFF. In DNA form, the CDR3 reads TGCGCCAGCAGCCAAGTAGGGGATCAGCTTGGCACTGAAGCTTTCTTT.

This clonotype has at least ten counts. The rearrangement joins TRBV15 to TRBJ2-1; D gene ambiguous. Germline V gene sequence: CDR1 LNHNV, CDR2 YYDKDF (reference sequence). The V end was cut by 1 base, the J end by 7 bases, with 11 bases between. The CDR3 is made up of 14 amino acids. The CDR3, as DNA: TGTGCCACCAGCAGAGCGCCTGGGCGGAATGAGCAGTTCTTC. It translates to CATSRAPGRNEQFF.

The V and J genes are TRBV4-3 and TRBJ2-3, with a tentative D call TRBD1 (5 bases). CDR1 and CDR2 from the germline V gene are LGHNA and YSLEER. The CDR3 runs to 16 residues. Trimming cost V 0 bases and J 2 bases, with 12 bases left between them. CDR3 sequence (DNA): TGCGCCAGCAGCCAAGATCCGGACAAGTTCACAGATACGCAGTATTTT. Protein: CASSQDPDKFTDTQYF.

The table lists this clonotype with many counts. The chain is built from TRBV29-1 and TRBJ1-1; unclear D gene. This CDR3 has 12 amino acids. V was shortened by 3 bases and J by 4 bases, with 9 bases between the two germline ends. The germline V gene has CDR1 SQVTM and CDR2 ANQGSEA. CDR3 region: CSVDYGSTEAFF. For the CDR3, the DNA is TGCAGCGTTGACTACGGGAGCACTGAAGCTTTCTTT. Complete variable domain (other parts from reference TRBV29-1 and TRBJ1-1): SAVISQKPSRDICQRGTSLTIQCQVDSQVTMMFWYRQQPGQSLTLIATANQGSEATYESGFVIDKFPISRPNLTFSTLTVSNMSPEDSSIYLCSVDYGSTEAFFGQGTRLTVV.

The J gene is TRBJ1-1, the V gene TRBV12-3 or TRBV12-4; no reliable D call. CDR3 size: 12 residues. V lost 0 bases and J 8 bases, leaving 7 bases between the germline ends. CDR3 amino acids: CASSLAGGEAFF. CDR3 DNA: TGTGCCAGCAGTTTAGCGGGAGGGGAAGCTTTCTTT.

Points on this clonotype: Without the conserved terminal phenylalanine or tryptophan, this CDR3 likely stems from a read error. The DNA is left out, because the CDR3 cannot be placed on it with certainty; the CDR3 is given as TCRdb lists it. This sequence joins TRBV5-6 and TRBJ1-1. The CDR3 is 11 amino acids long, termini counted. Per germline, CDR1 SGHDT and CDR2 YYEEEE. CDR3 region: CASSPHRDGSS.

This chain joins TRBV6-6 and TRBJ2-3; TRBD2 matches 8 bases. Germline CDR1 reads MNHNY; CDR2 reads SVGAGI (reference sequence). This CDR3 has 16 amino acids. V dropped 1 base and J dropped 1; count of bases not matched to a gene: 4. CDR3 in DNA: TGTGCCAGCAGTTACTTTGCGGGGGGTGGCACAGATACGCAGTATTTT. Encoded protein: CASSYFAGGGTDTQYF.